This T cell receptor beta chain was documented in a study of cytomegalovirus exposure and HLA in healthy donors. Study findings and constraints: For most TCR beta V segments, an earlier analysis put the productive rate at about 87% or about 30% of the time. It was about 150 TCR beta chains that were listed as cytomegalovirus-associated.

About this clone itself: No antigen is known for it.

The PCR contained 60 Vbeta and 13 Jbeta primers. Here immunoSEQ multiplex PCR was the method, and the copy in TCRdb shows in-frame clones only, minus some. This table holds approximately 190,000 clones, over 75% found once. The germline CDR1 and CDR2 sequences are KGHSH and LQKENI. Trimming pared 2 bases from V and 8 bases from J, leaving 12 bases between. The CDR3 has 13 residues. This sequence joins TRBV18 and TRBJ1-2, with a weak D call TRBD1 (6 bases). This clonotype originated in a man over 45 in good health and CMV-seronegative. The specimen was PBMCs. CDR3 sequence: CASSPLTGEGYTF. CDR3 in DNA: TGTGCCAGCTCACCATTGACAGGAGAAGGCTACACCTTC.